The 26 T cell receptor beta chains reported below all come from one sample, sequenced in a study of regulatory T cells in long-lasting Graves disease. Investigators prepared the TCR beta libraries by applying iRepertoire HTBI primers and Arm-PCR of CDR3 regions. Via MiXCR, TCRdb re-called the multiplex PCR reads, giving one row per CDR3 protein. The sample records about 220,000 distinct CDR3 sequences, around 19% being singletons. As for time point: newly diagnosed GD, antithyroid drugs for less than 3 months. Extracted PBMC RNA gave rise to the TCR library. This sample also belongs to another study, concerning T cells in Graves' hyperthyroidism and ophthalmopathy.

The sequencing used peripheral blood mononuclear cells (PBMCs), collected at new diagnosis, from a patient treated with antithyroid drugs. The receptors derive from a young woman with Graves disease.

This clonotype was observed many times. This chain joins TRBV9 and TRBJ1-3; 8 bases fit TRBD1. The CDR3 is made up of 16 amino acids. CDR1 is SGDLS and CDR2 is YYNGEE in the germline V gene. V was clipped by 0 bases and J by 2 bases; unmatched bases: 4. CDR3 sequence reads: CASSVESGGTGNTIYF. The CDR3 DNA follows: TGTGCCAGCAGCGTAGAATCAGGGGGCACTGGAAACACCATATATTTT.

The table lists this clonotype with many counts. The J gene is TRBJ2-3, the V gene TRBV2, with 7 bases that match TRBD1. The CDR3 consists of 14 residues. J gave up 7 bases and V 6 bases, and 10 bases lay outside the gene matches. CDR1 and CDR2 from the germline V gene are SNHLY and FYNNEI. In nucleotides, the CDR3 is TGTGCCAGCAGGGGACAGACTGCAGTGTATACGCAGTATTTT. Translated, it gives CASRGQTAVYTQYF.

This clonotype was found many times. The chain employs TRBV27 and TRBJ1-1; tentative D call: TRBD1 (5 bases). This CDR3 is 15 amino acids long. The V gene lost 5 bases and the J gene lost 3 bases, with 16 bases spanning the gap. The germline gives CDR1 MNHEY, CDR2 SMNVEV (reference sequence). The CDR3: CASSPYPTVYTEAFF. The DNA for the CDR3 is TGTGCCAGCAGTCCCTACCCGACAGTCTACACTGAAGCTTTCTTT.

The CDR3 protein is CASSQERPGHPAGELFF. For the CDR3, the DNA is TGCGCCAGCAGCCAAGAAAGGCCGGGACACCCGGCCGGGGAGCTGTTTTTT. The chain combines TRBV4-1 with TRBJ2-2, with D possibly matching TRBD1 (6 bases). This CDR3 spans 17 amino acids. V lost 0 bases and J lost 6, with 17 bases in between. In germline, CDR1 is MGHRA, CDR2 YSYEKL.

This clonotype was recorded many times. This chain links TRBV6-1 with TRBJ2-7; 7 bases match TRBD2. With V trimmed by 6 bases and J by 0 bases, 5 bases remained unmatched. Germline lookup yields CDR1 MNHNS and CDR2 SASEGT. CDR3 length: 14 amino acids. CDR3 DNA: TGTGCCAGCAGGGGACTACTGAGCTCCTACGAGCAGTACTTC. This codes for CASRGLLSSYEQYF.

This clonotype was seen ten or more times. The chain is built from TRBV29-1 and TRBJ2-5; 7 bases align to TRBD2. Germline V gives CDR1 SQVTM, CDR2 ANQGSEA. V trimming: 3 bases; J trimming: 11 bases; junction bases outside the gene matches: 6. This CDR3 is 11 amino acids long. For the CDR3, the DNA is TGCAGCGTTGAGGTCGGGGGGTTTCAGTACTTC. It codes for CSVEVGGFQYF.

This clonotype came up once. This likely reflects a read error, since a far larger clone is one base away. The rearrangement joins TRBV6-2 or TRBV6-3 to TRBJ1-2; D remains unclear. Per the germline V gene, CDR1 is MNHEY and CDR2 is SVGEGT. The CDR3 has 15 amino acids. Trimming stripped 7 bases from V and 5 bases from J, with 20 bases between. Here the CDR3 DNA reads TGTGCCAGCACCCTAAGGGTCAGGAGAAATTATGGCTACACCTTC. Amino acid sequence: CASTLRVRRNYGYTF.

This clonotype came up a few times. The chain combines TRBV28 with TRBJ2-1; 8 nucleotides line up with TRBD2. The CDR3 is 15 amino acids. CDR1 and CDR2 from the germline V gene are MDHEN and SYDVKM. V lost 6 bases and J lost 4; bases outside the gene matches: 8. The CDR3 nucleotides are TGTGCCAGCAGCCGGGAGCGGGAGAAATACAATGAGCAGTTCTTC. Its translation is CASSREREKYNEQFF.

This clonotype was seen repeatedly, ten times or more. The chain combines TRBV3-1 with TRBJ2-5, with 9 bases lining up with TRBD1. CDR1 and CDR2 from the germline V gene are LGHDT and YNNKEL (reference sequence). The ends lost 7 bases at V and 5 bases at J; junction bases unmatched: 8. The CDR3 length is 14 residues. The chain's CDR3 is CASIKDRGGETQYF. The CDR3 region has the DNA TGTGCCAGCATCAAGGACAGGGGTGGGGAGACCCAGTACTTC.

The chain links TRBV7-2 to TRBJ2-7; unclear D gene. This CDR3 comprises 14 residues. Germline-derived CDR1 and CDR2 are SGHTA and FQGNSA. Trimming cost V 4 bases and J 3 bases, with 13 bases left between them. The CDR3 loop reads CASSYQADGYEQYF. The CDR3 DNA reads TGTGCCAGCAGCTACCAAGCAGACGGCTACGAGCAGTACTTC.

The CDR3 sequence: CASMTSGSASTDTQYF. DNA of the CDR3: TGTGCCAGCATGACTAGCGGGAGCGCTAGCACAGATACGCAGTATTTT. This rearrangement joins TRBV28 to TRBJ2-3; the match to TRBD2 covers 12 bases. CDR3 length: 16 residues. CDR1 is MDHEN and CDR2 is SYDVKM in the germline V gene. The V gene end was trimmed by 7 bases and the J gene end by 0 bases; junction bases not matched to a gene: 5.

There are many counts of this clonotype. The CDR3: CAWSSRRTRGIDTGELFF. The DNA of the CDR3 is TGTGCCTGGAGCTCCCGTCGGACTCGGGGTATAGACACCGGGGAGCTGTTTTTT. The chain combines TRBV30 with TRBJ2-2; weak D call: TRBD2 (5 bases). The CDR3 spans 18 residues. Trimming removed 3 bases from V and 3 bases from J, with 23 bases in between. The germline V gene has CDR1 GTSNPN and CDR2 SVGIG (reference sequence).

At least ten counts were recorded for this clonotype. This chain connects TRBV6-1 to TRBJ2-7; 12 nucleotides line up with TRBD2. The CDR3 sequence is 14 residues long. V shed 7 bases and J 4 bases; nucleotides not matched to a gene: 5. CDR1 is MNHNS, CDR2 SASEGT, per germline. This CDR3 reads CASKTTSGGYEQYF. CDR3 in DNA: TGTGCCAGCAAGACGACTAGCGGGGGTTACGAGCAGTACTTC.

This clonotype was found many times. This sequence joins TRBV2 and TRBJ2-7; 10 bases line up with TRBD1. Trimming at V came to 7 bases and at J to 0 bases, leaving 3 bases not matched to a gene. CDR1 is SNHLY and CDR2 is FYNNEI in the germline V gene. The CDR3 is made up of 14 amino acids. CDR3 region: CASTRTGGSYEQYF. The CDR3 coding sequence is TGTGCCAGCACCCGGACAGGGGGCTCCTACGAGCAGTACTTC.

The rearrangement links TRBV12-3 or TRBV12-4 to TRBJ2-5; a possible D gene is TRBD2 (5 bases). The V gene lost 5 bases and the J gene lost 3 bases, with 13 bases spanning the gap. This CDR3 spans 14 amino acids. The CDR3 is CASSHRAGKETQYF. The CDR3 DNA sequence: TGTGCCAGCAGTCACCGCGCCGGGAAAGAGACCCAGTACTTC.

This clonotype has at least ten counts. This chain joins TRBV7-8 and TRBJ1-1; D uncertain. V was shortened by 1 base and J by 10 bases, with 16 bases between the two germline ends. CDR1 SGHVS and CDR2 FQNEAQ come from the germline V gene. This CDR3 region has 14 residues. CDR3 in amino acids: CASSLEFSTLGAFF. The CDR3 DNA reads as TGTGCCAGCAGCTTAGAATTTAGTACTTTGGGAGCTTTCTTT.

This clonotype was seen repeatedly, ten times or more. This chain uses TRBV4-1 with TRBJ2-2; the D is unclear. CDR3 length equals 13 residues. Trimming pared 2 bases from V and 5 bases from J, leaving 6 bases between. The germline CDR1 and CDR2 sequences are MGHRA and YSYEKL. Here the CDR3 DNA reads TGCGCCAGCAGCCAAATATTAACCGGGGAGCTGTTTTTT. Translating gives CASSQILTGELFF.

This clonotype has ten or more counts. This rearrangement joins TRBV27 to TRBJ1-1, with D possibly matching TRBD1 (5 bases). Germline lookup yields CDR1 MNHEY and CDR2 SMNVEV (reference sequence). CDR3 length: 13 amino acids. Trimming shortened V by 6 bases and J by 4 bases, and 12 bases separated the two germline ends. CDR3 amino acids: CASSLLGGTEAFF. CDR3 nucleotides: TGTGCCAGCAGCCTCCTCGGGGGCACTGAAGCTTTCTTT.

This clonotype was seen repeatedly, ten times or more. The chain joins TRBV10-3 to TRBJ2-3, with D unresolved. The CDR3 has 13 residues. Germline V lookup: CDR1 ENHRY, CDR2 SYGVKD. The germline V and J ends were trimmed by 6 bases and 5 bases, with 12 bases remaining between them. CDR3 protein: CAIRPLSEDTQYF. CDR3 nucleotides: TGTGCCATCAGGCCCCTATCGGAAGATACGCAGTATTTT.

This clonotype was observed a handful of times. The V and J genes are TRBV5-1 and TRBJ2-7; D not certain. V lost 7 bases and J lost 4, with 18 bases in between. The CDR3 has 14 amino acids. Looked up from germline, CDR1 is SGHRS and CDR2 is YFSETQ. The CDR3 DNA reads TGCGCCAGCCAACAATTGACGGGTCCGTACGAGCAGTACTTC. Translation gives CASQQLTGPYEQYF.

The sample holds many counts of this clonotype. V is TRBV27 and J is TRBJ2-2; tentatively, D is TRBD2 (6 bases). The CDR3 sequence is 14 residues long. CDR1 MNHEY and CDR2 SMNVEV come from the germline V gene (reference sequence). The CDR3 here is CATGSRAGTGELFF. CDR3 DNA sequence: TGTGCAACCGGGAGCCGGGCGGGCACCGGGGAGCTGTTTTTT.

Ten or more counts support this clonotype. Here the CDR3 reads CASSSDRFEAFF. In nucleotides, the CDR3 is TGTGCCAGCAGCTCGGACAGATTTGAAGCTTTCTTT. The chain carries TRBV28 and TRBJ1-1; a possible D gene is TRBD1 (6 bases). V gave up 6 bases and J gave up 7 bases, with 12 bases separating them. The CDR3 is 12 amino acids. Looked up from germline, CDR1 is MDHEN and CDR2 is SYDVKM. The whole variable domain, filled in from reference TRBV28 and TRBJ1-1, reads DVKVTQSSRYLVKRTGEKVFLECVQDMDHENMFWYRQDPGLGLRLIYFSYDVKMKEKGDIPEGYSVSREKKERFSLILESASTNQTSMYLCASSSDRFEAFFGQGTRLTVV.

There are many counts of this clonotype. The chain couples TRBV7-9 to TRBJ2-3; 10 nucleotides align to TRBD2. The CDR3 contains 15 residues. V lost 4 bases, J lost 3 bases, and 4 bases stayed unmatched. The germline CDR1 and CDR2 sequences are SEHNR and FQNEAQ (reference sequence). CDR3 loop: CASSSTGLATDTQYF. The CDR3 DNA reads TGTGCCAGCAGCTCGACGGGACTAGCGACAGATACGCAGTATTTT.

This clonotype was counted at least ten times. The V and J genes are TRBV5-1 and TRBJ1-2; 8 bases map to TRBD1. J lost 1 base, V lost 5 bases, and 10 bases had no gene match. The CDR3 length is 16 residues. Germline V gives CDR1 SGHRS, CDR2 YFSETQ. The CDR3 spells CASRTGQGILNYGYTF. CDR3 sequence (DNA): TGCGCCAGCAGGACCGGACAGGGAATCCTTAACTATGGCTACACCTTC.

There are a few counts of this clonotype. A much larger clonotype is one base distant, so this may be a read error. The chain joins TRBV20-1 to TRBJ1-5; D gene uncertain. This CDR3 spans 12 amino acids. Germline V lookup: CDR1 DFQATT, CDR2 SNEGSKA (reference sequence). V shed 3 bases and J shed 0 bases, with 3 bases lying between them. The CDR3 DNA reads as TGCAGTGCTAGGGGTAGCAATCAGCCCCAGCATTTT. Amino acids: CSARGSNQPQHF.

This rearrangement joins TRBV6-2 or TRBV6-3 to TRBJ2-1, with 7 bases lining up with TRBD1. This CDR3 comprises 16 residues. The V gene's germline CDR1 is MNHEY and CDR2 SVGEGT. J was trimmed by 8 bases and V by 2 bases; bases with no gene match: 12. The CDR3 DNA is TGTGCCAGCAGTTACCGGGGCCGACAGGGATGGGATGAGCAGTTCTTC. Its protein is CASSYRGRQGWDEQFF.